Each of the 7 T cell receptor beta chains below was sequenced from the same sample in a study of beta chain features in type 1 diabetes. Sequencing targeted expressed TCRB transcripts, as all isolated RNA had been reverse transcribed. Profiled with immunoSEQ multiplex PCR; TCRdb holds only in-frame clones, not every one. The sample lists fewer than 500,000 clones, 11% to 15% seen once, with about 0.04% in the top ten. Source material: naive CD4+ T cells from blood. Receptors originate from a man younger than 45 in good health.

This chain's CDR3 is CASSLVGTGDRTDTQYF. The CDR3 coding sequence is TGTGCCAGCAGCTTAGTCGGGACAGGGGACCGCACAGATACGCAGTATTTT. The chain links TRBV7-2 to TRBJ2-3, with TRBD1 identical over 10 bases. The CDR3 length is 17 residues. The germline CDR1 and CDR2 sequences are SGHTA and FQGNSA. Trimming cost V 1 base and J 1 base; bases outside gene matches: 5. The full variable domain, its missing parts supplied by reference TRBV7-2 and TRBJ2-3, is GAGVSQSPSNKVTEKGKDVELRCDPISGHTALYWYRQSLGQGLEFLIYFQGNSAPDKSGLPSDRFSAERTGGSVSTLTIQRTQQEDSAVYLCASSLVGTGDRTDTQYFGPGTRLTVL.

The table lists this clone with a few counts. The chain links TRBV7-6 to TRBJ2-1, with D perhaps matching TRBD1 or TRBD2 (5 bases each). CDR3 length: 13 residues. Trimming cost V 5 bases and J 6 bases, with 11 bases left between them. Germline V lookup: CDR1 SGHVS, CDR2 FNYEAQ. CDR3 protein: CASSPPGSNEQFF. The CDR3 DNA is TGTGCCAGCAGCCCTCCAGGGAGCAATGAGCAGTTCTTC. The full variable domain, rest sourced from reference TRBV7-6 and TRBJ2-1, is GAGVSQSPRYKVTKRGQDVALRCDPISGHVSLYWYRQALGQGPEFLTYFNYEAQQDKSGLPNDRFSAERPEGSISTLTIQRTEQRDSAMYRCASSPPGSNEQFFGPGTRLTVL.

This clone was counted only a few times. The rearrangement links TRBV7-9 to TRBJ1-3; perhaps TRBD1 as D (5 bases). V was cut by 1 base and J by 1 base, with 8 bases left in between. This CDR3 spans 15 amino acids. Germline V lookup: CDR1 SEHNR, CDR2 FQNEAQ (reference sequence). CDR3 in amino acids: CASSLDRHSGNTIYF. The CDR3 nucleotides read TGTGCCAGCAGCTTAGACAGGCATTCTGGAAACACCATATATTTT.

A few counts support this clone. The chain carries TRBV29-1 and TRBJ2-4; 8 bases fit TRBD2. Germline assignment: CDR1 SQVTM and CDR2 ANQGSEA. The ends lost 3 bases at V and 5 bases at J; junction bases unmatched: 3. This CDR3 has 13 residues. Here the CDR3 reads CSVDKAGENIQYF. The CDR3 coding sequence is TGCAGCGTTGATAAAGCGGGGGAAAACATTCAGTACTTC.

This clone has a handful of counts. The V gene is TRBV7-2, the J gene TRBJ2-1, with 11 nucleotides matching TRBD2. The V gene end was trimmed by 1 base and the J gene end by 10 bases; junction bases not matched to a gene: 6. This CDR3 is 15 amino acids long. Germline-derived CDR1 and CDR2 are SGHTA and FQGNSA. The CDR3 region has the DNA TGTGCCAGCAGCTTAGTACTAGCGGGAGTAGGGGAGCAGTTCTTC. Translated: CASSLVLAGVGEQFF.

The chain is built from TRBV19 and TRBJ2-1; possibly TRBD1 or TRBD2 for D (5 bases each). V was clipped by 6 bases and J by 11 bases, with 14 bases between them. Per germline, CDR1 LNHDA and CDR2 SQIVND (reference sequence). The length of the CDR3 is 12 residues. CDR3 in amino acids: CASSPPGQKQFF. In nucleotides, the CDR3 is TGTGCCAGTAGCCCTCCGGGGCAGAAGCAGTTCTTC.

The sample holds many counts of this clone. The J gene is TRBJ2-1, the V gene TRBV14, with 8 positions matching TRBD2. Trimming removed 5 bases from V and 12 bases from J; junction bases left unmatched: 12. Germline V gene lookup returns CDR1 SGHDN and CDR2 FVKESK. The CDR3 has 14 amino acids. This CDR3 is CASSEREWADSQFF. The CDR3 nucleotides are TGTGCCAGCAGCGAGCGGGAGTGGGCGGATTCGCAGTTCTTC.